This T cell receptor (beta chain) appears in the sequencing data of a study of blood T cell repertoires in COVID-19. Overall study context: Acute and convalescent COVID-19 samples came from the United States, Italy and Spain.

This clone was found a few times. Sequenced by immunoSEQ multiplex PCR; TCRdb stores in-frame clones only, minus some. The sample gives about 130,000 clones, around 83% of which show up once; 3% is in the top ten. Germline-derived CDR1 and CDR2 are ENHRY and SYGVKD. V shed 6 bases, J shed 6 bases, and the junction held 7 bases outside the gene matches. The CDR3 sequence is 14 residues long. The TCR comes from an elderly woman with acute or convalescent COVID-19. The material sequenced was peripheral blood. The J gene is TRBJ1-5, the V gene TRBV10-3; the match to TRBD1 covers 8 bases. CDR3 coding DNA: TGTGCCATCAGAGACAGGGGTAGCGGTCAGCCCCAGCATTTT. Amino acid sequence: CAIRDRGSGQPQHF.